Presented here are 32 T cell receptor beta chains from one specimen sequenced in a study of shared clonotypes between healthy human individuals. Method: immunoSEQ multiplex PCR; TCRdb's copy keeps in-frame clones and lacks some. The table lists approximately 120,000 clones, about 63% of them singletons. The sample consisted of memory CD8+ T cells sorted from blood. Stated subset: CD45RO+ cells pooled with CCR7-negative TemRA cells. These receptors were collected from a woman younger than 45 in good health.

This clone was picked up a small number of times. The rearrangement joins TRBV4-1 to TRBJ1-2; 8 nucleotides line up with TRBD1. The germline CDR1 and CDR2 sequences are MGHRA and YSYEKL. CDR3 length equals 14 residues. Trimming at V came to 3 bases and at J to 7 bases, leaving 7 bases not matched to a gene. CDR3 sequence (DNA): TGCGCCAGCAGCCAGAGACAGGGGAGTTCTGGCTACACCTTC. It encodes CASSQRQGSSGYTF.

V usage is TRBV6-6 and J usage is TRBJ2-5; tentatively, D is TRBD1 or TRBD2 (5 bases each). Per germline, CDR1 MNHNY and CDR2 SVGAGI (reference sequence). Trimming took 6 bases from V and 3 from J, leaving 11 bases between them. The CDR3 extends over 13 amino acids. This chain's CDR3 is CASSGTEKETQYF. The CDR3 DNA reads as TGTGCCAGCAGCGGGACGGAGAAAGAGACCCAGTACTTC.

V is TRBV27 and J is TRBJ2-7; D remains unclear. This CDR3 has 14 residues. V was pared by 1 base and J by 3 bases, with 10 bases between. Germline CDR1 is MNHEY and CDR2 is SMNVEV (reference sequence). The CDR3 reads CASSLFRPNYEQYF. The CDR3, as DNA: TGTGCCAGCAGTTTATTTAGGCCCAACTACGAGCAGTACTTC.

This clone was counted between two and nine times. The rearrangement joins TRBV9 to TRBJ2-7, with D unresolved. The CDR3 runs 14 residues. The germline V gene has CDR1 SGDLS and CDR2 YYNGEE. Trimming stripped 0 bases from V and 3 bases from J, with 10 bases between. As DNA, the CDR3 is TGTGCCAGCAGCGTAGGTGGTAGCAGCTACGAGCAGTACTTC. This codes for CASSVGGSSYEQYF.

This rearrangement joins TRBV7-9 to TRBJ2-2, with TRBD2 matching over 8 bases. The CDR3 is made up of 15 amino acids. The V gene end was trimmed by 5 bases and the J gene end by 3 bases; junction bases not matched to a gene: 5. Germline assignment: CDR1 SEHNR and CDR2 FQNEAQ (reference sequence). This CDR3 reads CASSQAGVDTGELFF. Written as DNA, the CDR3 is TGTGCCAGCAGCCAAGCGGGAGTGGACACCGGGGAGCTGTTTTTT. Based on the CDR3 plus reference TRBV7-9 and TRBJ2-2, the full variable domain is DTGVSQNPRHKITKRGQNVTFRCDPISEHNRLYWYRQTLGQGPEFLTYFQNEAQLEKSRLLSDRFSAERPKGSFSTLEIQRTEQGDSAMYLCASSQAGVDTGELFFGEGSRLTVL.

The J gene is TRBJ2-3, the V gene TRBV10-1, with TRBD2 as a possible D gene (5 bases). Germline CDR1 WNHNN, CDR2 SYGVQD (reference sequence). V was clipped by 4 bases and J by 2 bases, with 10 bases between them. The CDR3 consists of 14 residues. CDR3 in DNA: TGCGCCAGCAGTGCCGGAGGTCCCACAGATACGCAGTATTTT. It is translated as CASSAGGPTDTQYF.

This clone was observed a few times. The chain carries TRBV7-3 and TRBJ2-7, with 7 positions matching TRBD2. The CDR3 is 12 residues long. V shed 8 bases, J shed 6 bases, and the junction held 7 bases outside the gene matches. Germline V lookup: CDR1 SGHTA, CDR2 FQGTGA. CDR3 in DNA: TGTGCCAGCGGCACGGGAGGTTCCGAGCAGTACTTC. Translated, it gives CASGTGGSEQYF.

J is TRBJ2-1 and V is TRBV29-1; possibly TRBD1 for D (6 bases). CDR1 is SQVTM, CDR2 ANQGSEA, per germline. This CDR3 contains 14 residues. V dropped 7 bases and J dropped 5 bases, with 18 bases sitting between them. The CDR3, as DNA: TGCAGCGCCTCGAGACCTAACAGGGACAATGAGCAGTTCTTC. Its translation: CSASRPNRDNEQFF.

This clone occurred many times. The gene calls are TRBV6-5 and TRBJ2-2, with 8 bases that match TRBD1. The CDR3 sequence is 15 residues long. V shed 5 bases, J shed 7 bases, and the junction held 9 bases outside the gene matches. The V gene's germline CDR1 is MNHEY and CDR2 SVGAGI. The CDR3 is CASSPWQGAVGELFF. The CDR3 DNA reads TGTGCCAGCAGTCCCTGGCAGGGGGCGGTCGGGGAGCTGTTTTTT.

This clone was detected ten times or more. The chain joins TRBV7-2 to TRBJ2-7; D not resolved. This CDR3 comprises 13 residues. V was clipped by 5 bases and J by 7 bases, with 15 bases between them. Germline assignment: CDR1 SGHTA and CDR2 FQGNSA. As DNA, the CDR3 is TGTGCCAGCAGCCGTCGACTGAGTGCGGAGCAGTACTTC. Its translation: CASSRRLSAEQYF.

This chain joins TRBV7-6 and TRBJ1-1, with D unresolved. Per the germline V gene, CDR1 is SGHVS and CDR2 is FNYEAQ. This CDR3 contains 15 residues. Trimming left V 1 base short and J 0 bases short, with 9 bases between. DNA of the CDR3: TGTGCCAGCAGCTTAGAGGCATACATGAACACTGAAGCTTTCTTT. Translated: CASSLEAYMNTEAFF.

This clone was detected once. The V gene is TRBV2, the J gene TRBJ1-1; D not certain. Between the trimmed V and J ends, which lost 5 bases and 1 base, there was a span of 17 bases. From germline, CDR1 is SNHLY and CDR2 FYNNEI. This CDR3 is 16 amino acids long. DNA of the CDR3: TGTGCCAGCAGTCTCTTATTTCGGACCGCGAACACTGAAGCTTTCTTT. It yields the protein CASSLLFRTANTEAFF. The full variable domain, its missing parts supplied by reference TRBV2 and TRBJ1-1, is EPEVTQTPSHQVTQMGQEVILRCVPISNHLYFYWYRQILGQKVEFLVSFYNNEISEKSEIFDDQFSVERPDGSNFTLKIRSTKLEDSAMYFCASSLLFRTANTEAFFGQGTRLTVV.

With regard to this clone: The sample holds other DNA sequences that translate to the same CDR3. V usage is TRBV4-1 and J usage is TRBJ2-2, with TRBD2 matching 13 bases. V lost 1 base and J lost 4; bases outside the gene matches: 6. The CDR3 extends over 18 amino acids. Germline V CDR1 and CDR2: MGHRA, YSYEKL. DNA for the CDR3: TGCGCCAGCAGCCAAGGCCGGACTAGCGGGGGACCCACCGGGGAGCTGTTTTTT. Its translation: CASSQGRTSGGPTGELFF.

This clone was detected once. The chain recombines TRBV7-9 with TRBJ2-7; TRBD1 matches 7 bases. CDR3 length: 13 residues. CDR1 is SEHNR, CDR2 FQNEAQ, per germline (reference sequence). Trimming took 3 bases from V and 6 from J; bases not matched to a gene: 5. The CDR3 spells CASSLGTVPEQYF. The DNA for the CDR3 is TGTGCCAGCAGCTTGGGGACAGTGCCCGAGCAGTACTTC.

This clone showed up just a few times. This chain links TRBV15 with TRBJ2-7; possibly TRBD1 for D (6 bases). Per germline, CDR1 LNHNV and CDR2 YYDKDF (reference sequence). The CDR3 is 16 amino acids. Trimming took 0 bases from V and 1 from J, leaving 13 bases between them. Written as DNA, the CDR3 is TGTGCCACCAGCAGAGAGGGGACAAGGGCTTCCTACGAGCAGTACTTC. Protein sequence: CATSREGTRASYEQYF.

The chain uses TRBV7-9 and TRBJ2-7; D remains unclear. The germline gives CDR1 SEHNR, CDR2 FQNEAQ (reference sequence). The V end lost 5 bases, the J end lost 3 bases, and 5 bases lay between the germline ends. The CDR3 is 11 amino acids. The CDR3 loop is CASSNNYEQYF. CDR3 sequence (DNA): TGTGCCAGCAGCAACAACTACGAGCAGTACTTC.

The rearrangement joins TRBV4-2 to TRBJ1-1; no definite D call. The V end lost 1 base, the J end lost 5 bases, and 8 bases lay between the germline ends. The CDR3 contains 13 residues. Germline CDR1 is LGHNA and CDR2 is YNFKEQ. CDR3 sequence (DNA): TGTGCCAGCAGCCAAGGCCTAGGGACTGAAGCTTTCTTT. Translating gives CASSQGLGTEAFF.

With regard to this clone: At one end, the junction sequence differs from germline, possibly due to a read error. V is TRBV7-9 and J is TRBJ2-1; maybe TRBD2 (5 bases). Looked up from germline, CDR1 is SEHNR and CDR2 is FQNEAQ (reference sequence). The CDR3 runs 13 residues. DNA of the CDR3: TGTGCCAGCACCTTAAGAGGGTTCAATGAGCAGTTCTTC. Translating it yields CASTLRGFNEQFF.

The table lists this clone with many counts. The chain combines TRBV15 with TRBJ1-1; D remains unclear. This CDR3 is built from 15 residues. Deletions cut 1 base from V and 1 base from J, with 10 bases between. The V gene's germline CDR1 is LNHNV and CDR2 YYDKDF (reference sequence). The CDR3 sequence is CATSRGVYGNTEAFF. DNA of the CDR3: TGTGCCACCAGCAGAGGGGTTTACGGGAACACTGAAGCTTTCTTT.

To note about this clone: A far larger clone differs by one base, so this is likely a read error. Distinct nucleotide sequences in the sample also encode this CDR3. This chain links TRBV2 with TRBJ2-7; no definite D call. The CDR3 covers 10 residues. Per the germline V gene, CDR1 is SNHLY and CDR2 is FYNNEI. V dropped 6 bases and J dropped 6 bases, with 6 bases sitting between them. The CDR3 nucleotides read TGTGCCAGCAGGGTGGGCGAGCAGTACTTC. The encoded protein is CASRVGEQYF.

This clone has more than one count but fewer than ten. V gene TRBV9 combines with J gene TRBJ2-2, with TRBD2 as a possible D gene (5 bases). The CDR3 sequence is 12 residues long. Trimming stripped 4 bases from V and 7 bases from J, with 8 bases between. Germline V CDR1 and CDR2: SGDLS, YYNGEE. CDR3: CASSHAGGELFF. DNA for the CDR3: TGTGCCAGCAGCCATGCGGGCGGGGAGCTGTTTTTT.

The V gene is TRBV30, the J gene TRBJ1-6; D remains unclear. Germline loops: CDR1 GTSNPN, CDR2 SVGIG (reference sequence). V was shortened by 4 bases and J by 10 bases, with 14 bases between the two germline ends. The CDR3 loop spans 13 amino acids. CDR3 protein: CAWMRPAGSPLHF. The CDR3 DNA is TGTGCCTGGATGAGGCCCGCGGGGTCACCCCTCCACTTT. Together with reference TRBV30 and TRBJ1-6, the CDR3 gives the full variable domain: SQTIHQWPATLVQPVGSPLSLECTVEGTSNPNLYWYRQAAGRGLQLLFYSVGIGQISSEVPQNLSASRPQDRQFILSSKKLLLSDSGFYLCAWMRPAGSPLHFGNGTRLTVT.

This clone was seen ten or more times. The chain couples TRBV2 to TRBJ1-1; D is ambiguous. Germline loops: CDR1 SNHLY, CDR2 FYNNEI. This CDR3 is built from 13 residues. This CDR3 reads CALHRTINTEAFF. The CDR3 DNA follows: TGTGCACTACACAGAACTATAAACACTGAAGCTTTCTTT.

This clone was found a few times. The genes are TRBV11-2 and TRBJ1-2, with no clear D. Trimming stripped 4 bases from V and 8 bases from J, with 14 bases between. Per the germline V gene, CDR1 is SGHAT and CDR2 is FQNNGV. The CDR3 contains 13 residues. The CDR3 nucleotides read TGTGCCAGCAGCTCCATACGGCATCCCGGCTACACCTTC. Amino acid sequence: CASSSIRHPGYTF.

The gene calls are TRBV5-1 and TRBJ2-6; D gene unclear. The germline gives CDR1 SGHRS, CDR2 YFSETQ. Trimming stripped 0 bases from V and 0 bases from J, with 1 base between. The CDR3 has 14 amino acids. Here the CDR3 reads CASSLASGANVLTF. The CDR3 nucleotides read TGCGCCAGCAGCTTGGCCTCTGGGGCCAACGTCCTGACTTTC.

In this sample, this clone turned up once. J is TRBJ2-3 and V is TRBV28, with a weak D call TRBD1 (5 bases). Germline lookup yields CDR1 MDHEN and CDR2 SYDVKM. The CDR3 extends over 17 amino acids. Trimming took off 2 bases at V and 2 bases at J, with 17 bases between the two ends. CDR3 in amino acids: CASSLERGTSNTDTQYF. CDR3 nucleotide sequence: TGTGCCAGCAGTTTAGAAAGGGGAACCTCAAACACAGATACGCAGTATTTT.

The CDR3 DNA reads TGCGCCTCCTCGGAATCCGGGACTAGTCTACTTGAGCAGTTCTTC. It encodes CASSESGTSLLEQFF. V is TRBV4-1 and J is TRBJ2-1; 8 bases align to TRBD2. The CDR3 runs 15 residues. V dropped 11 bases and J dropped 9; count of bases not matched to a gene: 18. CDR1 MGHRA and CDR2 YSYEKL come from the germline V gene.

The rearrangement joins TRBV5-1 to TRBJ2-1; 9 positions match TRBD2. In germline, CDR1 is SGHRS, CDR2 YFSETQ. The V and J ends lost 2 bases and 4 bases, in that order; junction bases with no gene match: 4. The CDR3 consists of 15 residues. The CDR3 reads CASSFSGGFYNEQFF. As DNA, the CDR3 is TGCGCCAGCAGCTTTAGCGGGGGCTTTTACAATGAGCAGTTCTTC.

The rearrangement joins TRBV25-1 to TRBJ2-5; no clear D. The end of the DNA fits TRBJ2-7 better, so the J call may be wrong. The CDR3 runs to 14 residues. Germline-derived CDR1 and CDR2 are MGHDK and SYGVNS. The CDR3 bases are TGTGCCAGCAGTGGCCAAGGGAAAAGCAACGAGCAGTACTTC. Encoded protein: CASSGQGKSNEQYF.

The chain has TRBV10-3 and TRBJ1-4; perhaps TRBD1 as D (5 bases). The V and J ends lost 2 bases and 9 bases respectively, with 10 bases between them. Germline values: CDR1 ENHRY, CDR2 SYGVKD. The CDR3 is made up of 13 amino acids. The CDR3 DNA reads as TGTGCCATCAGTGAGGGACACTTAAAAAAACTGTTTTTT. As protein: CAISEGHLKKLFF.

As regards this clone: Distinct nucleotide sequences in the sample also encode this CDR3. The chain has TRBV2 and TRBJ1-5; 7 bases are shared with TRBD1. Trimming at V came to 6 bases and at J to 0 bases, leaving 2 bases not matched to a gene. CDR1 SNHLY and CDR2 FYNNEI come from the germline V gene. CDR3 size: 14 residues. The CDR3 is CASSGTASNQPQHF. The CDR3 DNA follows: TGTGCCAGCAGCGGGACAGCTAGCAATCAGCCCCAGCATTTT.

This chain uses TRBV9 with TRBJ1-1, with a tentative D call TRBD1 (5 bases). The germline V and J ends were trimmed by 0 bases and 8 bases, with 14 bases remaining between them. The CDR3 contains 14 residues. Germline assignment: CDR1 SGDLS and CDR2 YYNGEE. CDR3 in amino acids: CASSVAGTASEAFF. Here the CDR3 DNA reads TGTGCCAGCAGCGTAGCAGGGACGGCCTCGGAAGCTTTCTTT.